Below are 7 T cell receptor beta chains sequenced from a single sample in a study of blood T cells in healthy people across ages. Then a second PCR, running roughly 6 to 11 cycles, was carried out with a sample-barcoded 5' primer and a J-beta primer mix. TCRdb called the 5' RACE reads again in MiXCR, with one record for every CDR3 protein. The sample holds some 860,000 distinct CDR3 sequences, roughly 50% seen once. Sequenced sample: blood. These receptor sequences come from a man aged 35 to 55 in good health.

The genes are TRBV28 and TRBJ2-3; 12 bases match TRBD2. The CDR3 runs 17 residues. CDR1 and CDR2 from the germline V gene are MDHEN and SYDVKM. With V trimmed by 3 bases and J by 0 bases, 4 bases remained unmatched. The CDR3 region has the DNA TGTGCCAGCAGTTTCTTGACTAGCGGGGGAAGCACAGATACGCAGTATTTT. This translates into CASSFLTSGGSTDTQYF.

About this clonotype: Its ends do not fully match the called genes, so a read error is possible. The rearrangement joins TRBV28 to TRBJ2-5; TRBD2 matches at 13 bases. The CDR3 spans 19 residues. CDR1 is MDHEN and CDR2 is SYDVKM in the germline V gene. The CDR3 reads CASRPSFVRTSGRTETRYF. Written as DNA, the CDR3 is TGTGCCAGCAGACCGAGCTTCGTGAGGACTAGCGGGAGAACAGAGACCCGGTACTTC.

This clonotype has only a few counts. The chain is built from TRBV20-1 and TRBJ2-5; 7 positions agree with TRBD2. Looked up from germline, CDR1 is DFQATT and CDR2 is SNEGSKA (reference sequence). The CDR3 spans 14 residues. J lost 5 bases, V lost 6 bases, and 12 bases had no gene match. The CDR3 sequence: CSAPETSYHETQYF. As DNA, the CDR3 is TGCAGTGCCCCAGAGACTAGCTATCACGAGACCCAGTACTTC.

The rearrangement links TRBV20-1 to TRBJ2-4; D call uncertain. TRBJ2-7 matches the DNA end more closely, so the J call is doubtful. There are 15 residues in the CDR3. Germline assignment: CDR1 DFQATT and CDR2 SNEGSKA (reference sequence). This chain's CDR3 is CSARGSRWGSYEQYF. CDR3 in DNA: TGCAGTGCCCGAGGTTCCAGGTGGGGCTCCTACGAGCAGTACTTC.

This sequence joins TRBV4-2 and TRBJ1-2; 7 bases are shared with TRBD1. The V gene's germline CDR1 is LGHNA and CDR2 YNFKEQ. The CDR3 is made up of 16 amino acids. V dropped 3 bases and J dropped 1; count of bases not matched to a gene: 8. The CDR3 DNA reads as TGTGCCAGCAGCCACCTGGACGGGACAGATAACTATGGCTACACCTTC. This codes for CASSHLDGTDNYGYTF.

This clonotype appeared once. J is TRBJ1-5 and V is TRBV7-3, with 8 positions matching TRBD1. The CDR3 spans 18 residues. The germline CDR1 and CDR2 sequences are SGHTA and FQGTGA. V shed 5 bases, J shed 6 bases, and the junction held 18 bases outside the gene matches. For the CDR3, the DNA is TGTGCCAGCAGCCCGGGACAGGCAAACCTTAGGATGGGTCAGCCCCAGCATTTT. Protein: CASSPGQANLRMGQPQHF.

The rearrangement uses TRBV7-9 and TRBJ2-7; 8 bases agree with TRBD2. Germline CDR1 is SEHNR and CDR2 is FQNEAQ (reference sequence). The CDR3 length is 15 residues. Unmatched junction bases numbered 9, after V lost 1 base and J lost 7 bases. CDR3 nucleotides: TGTGCCAGCAGCTTAGGGGTAGCGGGGTTGGATGAGCAGTACTTC. The encoded protein is CASSLGVAGLDEQYF. Combining the CDR3 with reference TRBV7-9 and TRBJ2-7 gives the whole variable domain DTGVSQNPRHKITKRGQNVTFRCDPISEHNRLYWYRQTLGQGPEFLTYFQNEAQLEKSRLLSDRFSAERPKGSFSTLEIQRTEQGDSAMYLCASSLGVAGLDEQYFGPGTRLTVT.